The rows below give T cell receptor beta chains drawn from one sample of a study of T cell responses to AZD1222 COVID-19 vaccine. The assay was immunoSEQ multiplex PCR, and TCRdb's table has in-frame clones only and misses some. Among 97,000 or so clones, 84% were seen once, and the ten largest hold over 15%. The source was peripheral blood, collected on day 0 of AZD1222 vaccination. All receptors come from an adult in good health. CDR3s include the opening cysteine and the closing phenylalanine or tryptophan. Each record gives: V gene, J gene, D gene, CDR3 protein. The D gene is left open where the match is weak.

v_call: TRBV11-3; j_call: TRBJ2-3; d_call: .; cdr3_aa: CASSRQVHSDTQYF
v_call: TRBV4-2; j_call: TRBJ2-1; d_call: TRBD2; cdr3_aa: CASSQVAGGVNEQFF
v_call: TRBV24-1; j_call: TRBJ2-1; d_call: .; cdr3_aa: CATSDSRRQNNEQFF
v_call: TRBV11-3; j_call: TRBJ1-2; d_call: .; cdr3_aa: CASSSSTSSWRDGYTF
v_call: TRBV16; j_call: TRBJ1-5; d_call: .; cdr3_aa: CASSQYQEGNQPQHF
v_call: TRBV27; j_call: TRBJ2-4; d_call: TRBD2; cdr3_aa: CASSLGGRQRGGIQYF
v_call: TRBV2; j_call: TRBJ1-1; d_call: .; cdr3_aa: CASSGQAMNTEAFF
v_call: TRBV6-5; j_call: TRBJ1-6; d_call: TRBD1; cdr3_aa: CASSYGGQGFSPLHF
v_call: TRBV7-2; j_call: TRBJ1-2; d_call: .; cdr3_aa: CASSLAVRAGYGYTF
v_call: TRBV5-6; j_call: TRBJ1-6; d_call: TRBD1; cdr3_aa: CASSLRTGQSSYNSPLHF
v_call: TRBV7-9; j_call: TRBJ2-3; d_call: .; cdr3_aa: CASRETGFTDTQYF
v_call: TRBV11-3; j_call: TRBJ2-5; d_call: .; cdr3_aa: CASSLIIRDQETQYF
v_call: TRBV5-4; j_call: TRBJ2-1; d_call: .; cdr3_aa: CASSADFLAYNEQFF
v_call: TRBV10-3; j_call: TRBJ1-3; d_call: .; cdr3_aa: CAISETWTGAGNTIYF
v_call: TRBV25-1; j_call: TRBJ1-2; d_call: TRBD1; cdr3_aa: CASSAYRGQGYGYTF
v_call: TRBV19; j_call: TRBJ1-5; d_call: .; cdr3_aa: CASSISGVQPQHF
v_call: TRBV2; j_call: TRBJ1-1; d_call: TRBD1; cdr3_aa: CASSSSGTGNTEAFF
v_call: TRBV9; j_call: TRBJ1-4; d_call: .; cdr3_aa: CASSVRRTEFGSTNEKLFF
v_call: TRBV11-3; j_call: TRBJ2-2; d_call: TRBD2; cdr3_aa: CASREKGLAGGGTGELFF
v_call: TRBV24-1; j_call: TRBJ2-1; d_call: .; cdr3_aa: CATSDTGTGNEQFF
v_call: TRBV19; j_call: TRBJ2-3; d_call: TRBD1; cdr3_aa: CASSNRDSGGTDTQYF
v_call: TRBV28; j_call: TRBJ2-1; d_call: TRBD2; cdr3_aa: CASSATLAGGDNEQFF
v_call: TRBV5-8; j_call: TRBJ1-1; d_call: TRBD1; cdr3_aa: CASSIPDRDRGTLGNTEAFF
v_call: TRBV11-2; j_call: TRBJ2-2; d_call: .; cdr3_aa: CASSLRRTGELFF
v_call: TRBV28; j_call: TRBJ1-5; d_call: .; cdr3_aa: CASSPPGLSNQPQHF
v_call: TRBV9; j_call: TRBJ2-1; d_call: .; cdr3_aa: CASSAGQSSYNEQFF
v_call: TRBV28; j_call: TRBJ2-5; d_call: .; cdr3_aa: CASSPVPSFSETQYF
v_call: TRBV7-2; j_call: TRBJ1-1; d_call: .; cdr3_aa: CASSLKWGEAFF
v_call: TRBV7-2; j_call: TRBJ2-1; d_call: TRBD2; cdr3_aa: CASSPSSGRGDEQFF
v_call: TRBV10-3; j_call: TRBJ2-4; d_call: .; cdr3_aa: CAISESGFKDGGSIQYF
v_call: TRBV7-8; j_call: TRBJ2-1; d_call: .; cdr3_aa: CASSLSRLGEQFF
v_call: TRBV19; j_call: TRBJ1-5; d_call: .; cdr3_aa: CASSIDMQGTLSRPQHF
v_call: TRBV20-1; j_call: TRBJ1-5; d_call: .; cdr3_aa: CSASWGTPTNQPQHF
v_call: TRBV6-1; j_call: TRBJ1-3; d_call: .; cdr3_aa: CASSETGSLGNTIYF
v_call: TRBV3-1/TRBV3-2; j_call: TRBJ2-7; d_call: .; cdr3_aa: CASSPDRPLYEQYF
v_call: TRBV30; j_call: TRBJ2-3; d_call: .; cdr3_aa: CAWSVLDTQYF
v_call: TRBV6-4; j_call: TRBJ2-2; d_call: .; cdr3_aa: CASSVTGTGELFF
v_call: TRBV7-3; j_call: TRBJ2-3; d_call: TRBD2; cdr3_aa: CASGTSGTDTQYF
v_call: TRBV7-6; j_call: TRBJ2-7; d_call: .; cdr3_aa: CASSSGQTLSYEQYF
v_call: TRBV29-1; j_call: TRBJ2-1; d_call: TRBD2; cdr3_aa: CSVPGLAIEQFF
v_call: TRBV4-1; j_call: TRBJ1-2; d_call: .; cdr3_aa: CASSQDAAGQFDGYTF
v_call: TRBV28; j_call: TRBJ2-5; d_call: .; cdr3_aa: CASSSFFEGGRETQYF
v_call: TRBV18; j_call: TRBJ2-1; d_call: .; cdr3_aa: CASSAGPSSYNEQFF
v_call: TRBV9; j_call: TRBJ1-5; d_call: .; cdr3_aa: CASSVDRGNQPQHF
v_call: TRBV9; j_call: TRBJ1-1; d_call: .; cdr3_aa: CASSFADSMNTEAFF
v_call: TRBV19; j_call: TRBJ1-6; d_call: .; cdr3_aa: CASSDRERNSPLHF